Listed here are 25 T cell receptor gamma chains from one sample, sequenced in a study of gammadelta T cells in human blood (dated by TCRdb to between 2020 and 2021). Library method: RT-PCR. Sequencing was performed on an Illumina MiSeq. After TCRdb called clones again from the public reads with CATT, rows with identical DNA were merged. The sample has over 250 gamma-chain clones on record, 20% to 25% of them singletons. The ten most abundant clones make up 51% of the sample. The specimen was Vgamma9Vdelta2 gamma-delta T cells from adult blood. These TCRs come from a human donor.

A word on this clone: The likely explanation is a read error, given a far larger clone one base away. This rearrangement joins TRGV9 to TRGJP. This CDR3 has 18 residues. Germline V gene data show CDR1 as GITISATS and CDR2 as ISYDGTV (reference sequence). Germline trimming cut 0 bases from V and 9 bases from J; bases unmatched to any gene: 11. CDR3 sequence: CALWEVTTGGLGKKIKVF. The CDR3 bases are TGTGCCTTGTGGGAGGTGACCACGGGGGGGTTGGGCAAAAAAATCAAGGTATTT.

As concerns this clone: A far larger clone is only one base removed, so a read error is likely. Other DNA sequences in this sample translate to the same CDR3. The rearrangement uses TRGV9 and TRGJP. The germline CDR1 and CDR2 sequences are GITISATS and ISYDGTV (reference sequence). V was pared by 3 bases and J by 4 bases, with 9 bases of the junction left unmatched. CDR3 length: 18 residues. Here the CDR3 reads CALWEMQGQELGKKIKVF. DNA for the CDR3: TGTGCCTTGTGGGAGATGCAGGGACAAGAGTTGGGCAAAAAAATCAAGGTATTT.

This clone rates as large. The V gene is TRGV9, the J gene TRGJP. The CDR3 consists of 16 residues. The J segment lost 5 bases and the V segment lost 6 bases, leaving 7 bases of the junction unmatched. Germline V CDR1 and CDR2: GITISATS, ISYDGTV (reference sequence). The CDR3: CALWKTEELGKKIKVF. The DNA of the CDR3 is TGTGCCTTGTGGAAGACGGAAGAGTTGGGCAAAAAAATCAAGGTATTT.

This clone was observed a few times. The TCRdb protein comes from a much larger clone and disagrees with this DNA's translation at residue 3, likely due to a read error; the protein given here is derived from the DNA. The J gene is TRGJP, the V gene TRGV9. Germline values: CDR1 GITISATS, CDR2 ISYDGTV (reference sequence). CDR3 length: 15 residues. CDR3 sequence (DNA): TGTGCCGTGTGGGCGCAAGAGTTGGGCAAAAAAATCAAGGTATTT. As protein: CAVWAQELGKKIKVF.

This clone was counted only a few times. This likely reflects a read error, since a far larger clone is one base away. This chain links TRGV4 with TRGJ1 or TRGJ2. Trimming cost V 12 bases and J 2 bases; bases outside gene matches: 4. The CDR3 sequence is 10 residues long. Germline V CDR1 and CDR2: EGSTGY, YDSYTSSV. CDR3 bases: TGTGCCGCCGATTATTATAAGAAACTCTTT. Translation gives CAADYYKKLF.

In the case of this clone: A far larger clone is a single base away, which makes a read error likely. The chain has TRGV9 and TRGJP. Trimming removed 3 bases from V and 1 base from J; junction bases left unmatched: 6. Germline CDR1 and CDR2: GITISATS and ISYDGTV (reference sequence). CDR3 length: 18 residues. CDR3 residues: CALWEIQGQELGKKIKVF. The CDR3 region has the DNA TGTGCCTTGTGGGAGATACAGGGGCAAGAGTTGGGCAAAAAAATCAAGGTATTT.

As to this clone: The protein TCRdb lists belongs to a much larger clone and differs from this DNA's translation at residue 6, which points to a read error; the protein shown is made from the DNA. This chain uses TRGV9 with TRGJP. No J segment appears in TCRdb, so it was assigned here by matching the sequence to germline. The CDR3 runs 16 residues. V lost 3 bases to trimming and J lost 9 bases; unmatched junction nucleotides: 8. Per the germline V gene, CDR1 is GITISATS and CDR2 is ISYDGTV (reference sequence). The DNA of the CDR3 is TGTGCCTTGTGGGAGAAGGATATGTTGGGCAAAAAAATCAAGGTATTT. Its translation: CALWEKDMLGKKIKVF.

As for this clone: With only one base between it and a far larger clone, this is likely a read error. This sequence joins TRGV9 and TRGJP. Germline CDR1 is GITISATS and CDR2 is ISYDGTV (reference sequence). The CDR3 has 17 residues. The CDR3, as DNA: TGTGCCTCGTGGGGGACCACGCAAGAGTTGGGCAAAAAAATCAAGGTATTT. Translation gives CASWGTTQELGKKIKVF.

This clone was seen a few times. The protein given by TCRdb reflects a much larger clone and differs at residue 3 from this DNA's translation, likely from a read error; the protein shown is the DNA's translation. The chain recombines TRGV9 with TRGJP. Germline CDR1 reads GITISATS; CDR2 reads ISYDGTV (reference sequence). This CDR3 is 18 amino acids long. The chain's CDR3 is CAVWEMQGQELGKKIKVF. CDR3 nucleotide sequence: TGTGCCGTGTGGGAGATGCAGGGGCAAGAGTTGGGCAAAAAAATCAAGGTATTT.

This clone is categorized as large (0.1 to 1%). This sample includes further DNA sequences coding for the same CDR3. The chain is built from TRGV9 and TRGJP. This CDR3 spans 18 amino acids. The V and J ends lost 2 bases and 4 bases, in that order; junction bases with no gene match: 8. Germline V gene sequence: CDR1 GITISATS, CDR2 ISYDGTV (reference sequence). The DNA for the CDR3 is TGTGCCTTGTGGGAGGGCCGGTCTCAAGAGTTGGGCAAAAAAATCAAGGTATTT. Translated, it gives CALWEGRSQELGKKIKVF.

Note on this clone: A far larger clone is one base from this, pointing to a likely read error. Other DNA sequences in this sample translate to the same CDR3. J is TRGJP and V is TRGV9. The CDR3 is 15 residues long. Looked up from germline, CDR1 is GITISATS and CDR2 is ISYDGTV (reference sequence). The CDR3 bases are TGTGCCTTGTGGGAATCAGAGTTGGGCAAAAAGATCAAGGTATTT. This encodes CALWESELGKKIKVF.

A few counts support this clone. The TCRdb protein comes from a much larger clone and disagrees with this DNA's translation at residue 7, likely due to a read error; the protein given here is derived from the DNA. The chain carries TRGV9 and TRGJP. V trimming: 2 bases; J trimming: 4 bases; junction bases outside the gene matches: 8. The CDR3 loop spans 18 amino acids. CDR1 is GITISATS and CDR2 is ISYDGTV in the germline V gene (reference sequence). The CDR3 coding sequence is TGTGCCTTGTGGGAGGAATGGGTTCAAGAGTTGGGCAAAAAAATCAAGGTATTT. Translation: CALWEEWVQELGKKIKVF.

Comments on this clone: TCRdb's protein for this DNA is that of a much larger clone and differs from the translation at residue 9, likely a read error; the protein shown is the DNA translation. The V and J genes are TRGV9 and TRGJP. The J gene was missing in TCRdb and was found by matching the end of the DNA to germline. The germline V gene encodes CDR1 GITISATS and CDR2 ISYDGTV (reference sequence). Losses at the gene ends were 2 bases for V and 13 bases for J; bases not matched to a gene: 11. The CDR3 spans 16 residues. The CDR3 region is CALWEEDMFGKKIKVF. The CDR3 DNA follows: TGTGCCTTGTGGGAGGAGGATATGTTTGGCAAAAAAATCAAGGTATTT.

This clone was counted only a few times. Given a far larger clone just one base away, this is likely a sequencing read error. This rearrangement joins TRGV9 to TRGJP. The CDR3 has 16 residues. Germline V gives CDR1 GITISATS, CDR2 ISYDGTV (reference sequence). In nucleotides, the CDR3 is TGTGCCTTGTGGGAGGTGCAAGAGTTGGGCAAAAAAATCAGGGTATTT. Translated, it gives CALWEVQELGKKIRVF.

This clone was detected once. Translating this DNA gives a protein that differs at residue 4 from the TCRdb one, which belongs to a much larger clone; a read error is likely, and the protein shown is this translation. The chain carries TRGV9 and TRGJ1 or TRGJ2. TCRdb does not report a J gene; here it was assigned by matching the DNA to germline references. Germline V gene lookup returns CDR1 GITISATS and CDR2 ISYDGTV (reference sequence). CDR3 length equals 13 residues. CDR3 DNA sequence: TGTGCCTTGTGCGAGGATCGGCCCAGGAAGAAACTCTTT. Encoded protein: CALCEDRPRKKLF.

Turning to this clone: The protein recorded in TCRdb matches a much larger clone and deviates from this DNA's translation at residue 6, suggesting a read error; the protein here is obtained by translating the DNA. The chain has TRGV9 and TRGJP. CDR3 length: 15 amino acids. CDR1 and CDR2 (germline): GITISATS, ISYDGTV (reference sequence). V lost 4 bases to trimming and J lost 10 bases; unmatched junction nucleotides: 7. DNA of the CDR3: TGTGCCTTGTGGGATTGGGTTTTGGGCAAAAAAATCAAGGTATTT. This sequence encodes CALWDWVLGKKIKVF.

This clone was picked up a small number of times. The protein TCRdb lists belongs to a much larger clone and differs from this DNA's translation at residue 10, which points to a read error; the protein shown is made from the DNA. V and J are TRGV9 and TRGJP. The CDR3 contains 15 residues. The germline gives CDR1 GITISATS, CDR2 ISYDGTV (reference sequence). In DNA form, the CDR3 reads TGTGCCTTGTGGGATGTCGGGTTGGGCGAAAAAATCAAGGTATTT. Protein sequence: CALWDVGLGEKIKVF.

This clone occurred a few times. Given a far larger clone just one base away, this is likely a sequencing read error. The genes are TRGV9 and TRGJP. This CDR3 comprises 16 residues. Looked up from germline, CDR1 is GITISATS and CDR2 is ISYDGTV (reference sequence). The CDR3 coding sequence is TGTGCCTCGTGGGAGGAGGATATGTTGGGCAAAAAAATCAAGGTATTT. Protein sequence: CASWEEDMLGKKIKVF.

A note on this clone: With a far larger clone one base away, a read error is the likely cause. The limits of the CDR3 on the DNA are not certain, so only TCRdb's listed CDR3 is given. No J gene call was made, and the V gene is TRGV11. Being an ORF, TRGV11 has a function that is uncertain. The CDR3 is 20 amino acids in total, end residues counted. CDR3 residues: CTTVPAGLGAAGPIYYKKLF.

By sample share, this clone is hyperexpanded. The sample carries other DNA sequences with the same CDR3. This chain links TRGV9 with TRGJP. V shed 3 bases, J shed 7 bases, and the junction held 3 bases outside the gene matches. The CDR3 is made up of 15 amino acids. In germline, CDR1 is GITISATS, CDR2 ISYDGTV (reference sequence). The CDR3 nucleotides are TGTGCCTTGTGGGAGCGCGAGTTGGGCAAAAAAATCAAGGTATTT. This sequence encodes CALWERELGKKIKVF.

On this clone: The mismatch at residue 4 between this DNA's translation and the TCRdb protein of a much larger clone likely reflects a read error; the protein shown is translated from the DNA. The chain links TRGV9 to TRGJP. The CDR3 length is 18 residues. CDR1 and CDR2 from the germline V gene are GITISATS and ISYDGTV (reference sequence). Here the CDR3 DNA reads TGTGCCTTGTGTGAGGTTCTAATCCAAGAGTTGGGCAAAAAAATCAAGGTATTT. Translation: CALCEVLIQELGKKIKVF.

As to this clone: A single base is all that separates this from a far larger clone, so a read error is likely. This chain links TRGV9 with TRGJP. CDR1 is GITISATS, CDR2 ISYDGTV, per germline (reference sequence). This CDR3 comprises 16 residues. The CDR3: CALWEVQELGKKINVF. The CDR3 DNA follows: TGTGCCTTGTGGGAGGTGCAAGAGTTGGGCAAAAAAATCAATGTATTT.

This clone was picked up a small number of times. One junction end disagrees with the germline gene, perhaps due to a read error. Other nucleotide sequences in the sample specify the same CDR3. The chain uses TRGV10 and TRGJ1 or TRGJ2. TRGV10 is marked as an open reading frame, function uncertain. This CDR3 is built from 12 residues. CDR3 sequence: CAAWGWDYKKLF. In DNA, the CDR3 is TGTGCTGCGTGGGGGTGGGATTATAAGAAACTCTTC.

In the case of this clone: The limits of the CDR3 on the DNA are not certain, so only TCRdb's listed CDR3 is given. The J gene was not called, though the V gene is TRGV11. TRGV11 is recorded as an ORF, its role being uncertain. The CDR3 adds up to 20 amino acids, both ends counted. The CDR3 sequence is CTTVLAGLGAAGHIYYKKLF.

This clone was seen more than once but under ten times. A read error is the likely source, as a far larger clone sits one nucleotide away. V and J are TRGV9 and TRGJP. Here the J gene was assigned by germline matching of the DNA, as TCRdb has none. This CDR3 comprises 15 residues. Germline-derived CDR1 and CDR2 are GITISATS and ISYDGTV (reference sequence). The DNA of the CDR3 is TGTGCCTTGTGGAAGCAAGAGTTGGACAAAAAAATCAAGGTATTT. It translates to CALWKQELDKKIKVF.